These 13 T cell receptor beta chains share one sample of origin, sequenced in a study of T cells in women clearing cervical HPV infection. Clones were read by immunoSEQ multiplex PCR, and TCRdb kept only the in-frame ones, dropping some. The repertoire table contains roughly 22,000 clones. The sequenced sample consisted of blood buffy coat. Every receptor here comes from a woman between 18 and 69 years old with a cervical HPV16 infection that either progressed to CIN3+ or cleared (not recorded which).

To note about this clone: The read is 3 residues too short to cover the CDR3 end, so that end is filled in from the germline J gene. The chain couples TRBV10-3 to TRBJ2-1; a possible D gene is TRBD1 (6 bases). Germline assignment: CDR1 ENHRY and CDR2 SYGVKD. The CDR3 loop spans 12 amino acids. Trimming removed 3 bases at V and 8 bases at J, with 8 bases between. The CDR3 DNA, read in part, is TGTGCCATCAGTGATGGGGGCGATGAG. Its protein product is CAISDGGDE. The entire CDR3 protein reads CAISDGGDEQFF.

Concerning this clone: The read comes to an end 3 residues before the CDR3 does, leaving the germline J gene to fill in the end. The gene calls are TRBV20-1 and TRBJ1-2; D remains ambiguous. V was clipped by 4 bases and J by 3 bases, with 12 bases between them. Per the germline V gene, CDR1 is DFQATT and CDR2 is SNEGSKA (reference sequence). The CDR3 spans 13 residues. The CDR3 bases that were read are TGCAGTGCTATAATATTCGGGGACTATGGC. This translates into CSAIIFGDYG. In full, the CDR3 is CSAIIFGDYGYTF.

For this clone: The read finishes 3 residues shy of the CDR3 end, and the germline J gene is used to complete it. V gene TRBV20-1 combines with J gene TRBJ2-2; TRBD2 aligns across 8 bases. The CDR3 has 15 amino acids. J lost 5 bases, V lost 4 bases, and 9 bases had no gene match. The germline CDR1 and CDR2 sequences are DFQATT and SNEGSKA (reference sequence). The CDR3 reads CSAIAGGGWTGELFF. The sequenced part of the CDR3 DNA is TGCAGTGCTATTGCGGGAGGAGGATGGACCGGGGAG.

Details on this clone: Read sequence stops 3 residues before the CDR3 end, and the germline J gene provides the missing end. The chain carries TRBV18 and TRBJ1-6, with D perhaps TRBD1 (6 bases). V was cut by 1 base and J by 9 bases, with 13 bases left in between. The CDR3 extends over 15 amino acids. Per germline, CDR1 KGHSH and CDR2 LQKENI. The sequenced CDR3 bases are TGTGCCAGCTCACCACGCGGCAGGGGAAGTTCACCC. This translates into CASSPRGRGSSP. The full CDR3 sequence reads CASSPRGRGSSPLHF.

With regard to this clone: The read terminates 3 residues before the CDR3 end, so the remaining end is supplied by the germline J gene. The chain employs TRBV20-1 and TRBJ2-3; D call uncertain. Germline V gene lookup returns CDR1 DFQATT and CDR2 SNEGSKA (reference sequence). Trimming pared 2 bases from V and 2 bases from J, leaving 14 bases between. The CDR3 extends over 15 amino acids. The CDR3 DNA, read in part, is TGCAGTGCTAGATCAACTCCTAGAAACACAGATACG. Protein: CSARSTPRNTDT. From start to end, the CDR3 is CSARSTPRNTDTQYF.

As regards this clone: The CDR3 is cut off 3 residues early in the read; its end comes from the germline J gene. The V and J genes are TRBV5-8 and TRBJ1-2; possibly TRBD1 for D (5 bases). The CDR3 has 14 amino acids. The V end was cut by 4 bases, the J end by 4 bases, with 14 bases between. The V gene's germline CDR1 is SGHTS and CDR2 YDEGEE. This CDR3 is CASSPGRRSYGYTF. CDR3 bases read: TGTGCCAGCAGCCCAGGGAGAAGATCCTATGGC.

Notes on this clone: The junction departs from the called germline gene at one end, perhaps through a read error. The read comes to an end 3 residues before the CDR3 does, leaving the germline J gene to fill in the end. This chain joins TRBV5-1 and TRBJ2-1; 13 nucleotides line up with TRBD2. The V gene's germline CDR1 is SGHRS and CDR2 YFSETQ. This CDR3 is 18 amino acids long. CDR3 protein: CASTLGLAGSYSYSEQFF. The CDR3 bases that were read are TGCGCCAGCACCCTGGGACTAGCGGGGAGCTACTCCTACAGTGAG. The entire variable domain, with the rest obtained from reference TRBV5-1 and TRBJ2-1, is as follows: KAGVTQTPRYLIKTRGQQVTLSCSPISGHRSVSWYQQTPGQGLQFLFEYFSETQRNKGNFPGRFSGRQFSNSRSEMNVSTLELGDSALYLCASTLGLAGSYSYSEQFFGPGTRLTVL.

As regards this clone: The DNA ends 3 residues before the CDR3 does, and the rest of the CDR3 is filled in from the germline J gene. The chain couples TRBV6-2 or TRBV6-3 to TRBJ2-2; TRBD2 matches at 9 bases. V shed 5 bases and J 8 bases; nucleotides not matched to a gene: 15. CDR1 MNHEY and CDR2 SVGEGT come from the germline V gene. The CDR3 loop spans 17 amino acids. CDR3: CASSPPGTSLLRGELFF. CDR3 DNA, as far as it was read: TGTGCCAGCAGTCCTCCCGGGACTAGCCTCCTTAGGGGGGAG.

On this clone: The CDR3 goes on 3 residues after the read ends, and that part is filled in from the germline J gene. The genes are TRBV30 and TRBJ2-5, with TRBD2 matching 7 bases. J lost 2 bases, V lost 0 bases, and 6 bases had no gene match. Germline loops: CDR1 GTSNPN, CDR2 SVGIG (reference sequence). This CDR3 has 15 residues. Partial CDR3 DNA: TGTGCCTGGAGTGTACCGGGGGGTCCACAAGAGACC. Protein sequence: CAWSVPGGPQET. The CDR3 in its entirety is CAWSVPGGPQETQYF.

A note on this clone: The sequence runs out 3 residues before the end of the CDR3; the remainder is reconstructed from the germline J gene. J is TRBJ2-1 and V is TRBV2; perhaps TRBD1 as D (5 bases). Looked up from germline, CDR1 is SNHLY and CDR2 is FYNNEI. V was trimmed by 2 bases and J by 7 bases, leaving 6 bases between them. The CDR3 runs 12 residues. The CDR3 sequence is CASSETGNEQFF. CDR3 DNA, as far as it was read: TGTGCCAGCAGTGAAACAGGAAATGAG.

Remarks on this clone: The CDR3 is cut off 3 residues early in the read; its end comes from the germline J gene. The chain has TRBV19 and TRBJ2-7; 7 bases line up with TRBD1. There are 12 residues in the CDR3. With V trimmed by 6 bases and J by 5 bases, 4 bases remained unmatched. Germline V lookup: CDR1 LNHDA, CDR2 SQIVND (reference sequence). Incomplete CDR3 DNA: TGTGCCAGTAGCCCAGGGGGAAACGAG. Translation gives CASSPGGNE. The whole CDR3 protein reads CASSPGGNEQYF.

The CDR3 region is CASSLDREETQYF. The covered CDR3 bases are TGTGCCAGCTCACTCGACAGGGAAGAGACC. The V and J genes are TRBV18 and TRBJ2-5; TRBD1 aligns across 7 bases. The read gets to within 3 residues of the CDR3 end, and the germline J gene fills in the rest. Looked up from germline, CDR1 is KGHSH and CDR2 is LQKENI. The ends lost 4 bases at V and 3 bases at J; junction bases unmatched: 2. The CDR3 runs 13 residues. Full variable domain (outside the CDR3, taken from reference TRBV18 and TRBJ2-5): NAGVMQNPRHLVRRRGQEARLRCSPMKGHSHVYWYRQLPEEGLKFMVYLQKENIIDESGMPKERFSAEFPKEGPSILRIQQVVRGDSAAYFCASSLDREETQYFGPGTRLLVL.

Remarks on this clone: With the read ending 3 residues before the CDR3 end, the germline J gene is used to fill in that end. This sequence joins TRBV2 and TRBJ1-5; possibly TRBD1 for D (5 bases). The germline V and J ends were trimmed by 7 bases and 6 bases, with 13 bases remaining between them. Germline V gene lookup returns CDR1 SNHLY and CDR2 FYNNEI. The CDR3 runs 13 residues. CDR3 DNA (partial): TGTGCCAGCAACCGCCGGGGGAGTCAGCCC. It encodes CASNRRGSQP. The CDR3 reads in full as CASNRRGSQPQHF.